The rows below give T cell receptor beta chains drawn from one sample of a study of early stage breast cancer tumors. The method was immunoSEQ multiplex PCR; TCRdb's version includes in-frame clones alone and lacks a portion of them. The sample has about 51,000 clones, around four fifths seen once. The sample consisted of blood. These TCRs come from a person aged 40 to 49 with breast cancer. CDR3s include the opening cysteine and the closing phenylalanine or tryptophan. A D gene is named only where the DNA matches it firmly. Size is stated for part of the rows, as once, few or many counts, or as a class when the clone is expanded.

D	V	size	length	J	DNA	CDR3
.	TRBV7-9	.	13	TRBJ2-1	TGTGCCAGCAGAGCTTCAGGGGTCAATGAGCAGTTCTTC	CASRASGVNEQFF
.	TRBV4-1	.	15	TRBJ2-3	TGCGCCAGCAGCCAAGATATGGGTAGCACAGATACGCAGTATTTT	CASSQDMGSTDTQYF
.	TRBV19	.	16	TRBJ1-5	TGTGCCAGCATCAGTTACGCCGGGCAGGCCAATCAGCCCCAGCATTTT	CASISYAGQANQPQHF
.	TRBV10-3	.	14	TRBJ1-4	TGTGCCATCAGTTCAGATGCAACTAATGAAAAACTGTTTTTT	CAISSDATNEKLFF
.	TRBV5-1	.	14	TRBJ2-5	TGCGCCAGCAGCTTGGGCAGTAATTCAGAGACCCAGTACTTC	CASSLGSNSETQYF
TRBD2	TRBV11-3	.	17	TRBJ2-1	TGTGCCAGGAGGAGCGGGAGGGCCTCCGTTACCTACAATGAGCAGTTCTTC	CARRSGRASVTYNEQFF
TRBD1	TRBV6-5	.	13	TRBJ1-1	TGTGCCAGCAGGCCCACCGGGACAGGGGAGGCTTTCTTT	CASRPTGTGEAFF
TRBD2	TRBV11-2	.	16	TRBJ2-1	TGTGCCAGCAGCCCGTTAACTAGCGGGAACGACAATGAGCAGTTCTTC	CASSPLTSGNDNEQFF
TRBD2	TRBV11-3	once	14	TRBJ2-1	TGTGCCAGCAGCAACGGACTAGCCTACAATGAGCAGTTCTTC	CASSNGLAYNEQFF
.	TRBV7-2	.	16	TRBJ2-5	TGTGCCAGCAGCCTCCGGACGGGGGCCGGTTTGAAGACCCAGTACTTC	CASSLRTGAGLKTQYF
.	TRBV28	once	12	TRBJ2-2	TGTGCCAGCAAGGGGGGGGTCGGGGAGCTGTTTTTT	CASKGGVGELFF
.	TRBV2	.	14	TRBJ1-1	TGTGCCAGCAGTGTGGAACGGAAGAACACTGAAGCTTTCTTT	CASSVERKNTEAFF
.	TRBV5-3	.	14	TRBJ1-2	TGTGCCAGAAGCTTATCCGGGCACTCCTATGGCTACACCTTC	CARSLSGHSYGYTF
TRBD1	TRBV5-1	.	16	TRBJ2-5	TGCGCCAGCAGCTTGGTAGGACAGGGGGAGCGGGAGACCCAGTACTTC	CASSLVGQGERETQYF
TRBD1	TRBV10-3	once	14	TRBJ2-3	TGTGCCATCAGAGCGACAGGGGAAACAGATACGCAGTATTTT	CAIRATGETDTQYF
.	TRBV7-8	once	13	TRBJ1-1	TGTGCCAGCACCCCTCGGGGAGTAATTGAAGCTTTCTTT	CASTPRGVIEAFF
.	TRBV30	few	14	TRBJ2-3	TGTGCCTGGAGTGTACTCTGGAGCACAGATACGCAGTATTTT	CAWSVLWSTDTQYF
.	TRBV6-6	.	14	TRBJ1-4	TGTGCCAGCAGTTACTCGGGACTCGAAGAAAAACTGTTTTTT	CASSYSGLEEKLFF
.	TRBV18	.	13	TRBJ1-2	TGTGCCAGCTCACCTCTTGACAGAGATGGCTACACCTTC	CASSPLDRDGYTF
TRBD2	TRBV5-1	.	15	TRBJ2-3	TGCGCCAGCAGCGTGACGGAGCGGGAGACAGATACGCAGTATTTT	CASSVTERETDTQYF
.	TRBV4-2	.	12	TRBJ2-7	TGTGCCAGCAGCCAAGACGGGACTGAGCAGTACTTC	CASSQDGTEQYF
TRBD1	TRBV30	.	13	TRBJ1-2	TGTGCCTGGGGACGACAGGGAAACTATGGCTACACCTTC	CAWGRQGNYGYTF
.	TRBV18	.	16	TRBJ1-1	TGTGCCAGCTCACCACCGCTTGGGGCTTGGGGGACTGAAGCTTTCTTT	CASSPPLGAWGTEAFF
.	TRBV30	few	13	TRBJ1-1	TGTGCCTGGTCACGGGGGGTAGACACTGAAGCTTTCTTT	CAWSRGVDTEAFF
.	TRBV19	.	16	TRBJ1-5	TGTGCCAGTGGTGAACGGGGGGTCTATAGCAATCAGCCCCAGCATTTT	CASGERGVYSNQPQHF
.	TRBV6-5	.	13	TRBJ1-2	TGTGCCAGCAGAAACAGTAGAAACTATGGCTACACCTTC	CASRNSRNYGYTF
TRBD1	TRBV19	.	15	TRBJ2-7	TGTGCCAGTAGCCCTCTTACAGGGGGCGAGTACGAGCAGTACTTC	CASSPLTGGEYEQYF
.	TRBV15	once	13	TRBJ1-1	TGTGCCACCGAAGGGGCGGGGAACACTGAAGCTTTCTTT	CATEGAGNTEAFF
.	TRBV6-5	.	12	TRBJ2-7	TGTGCCAGCCGCGGGACTGCCTACGAGCAGTACTTC	CASRGTAYEQYF
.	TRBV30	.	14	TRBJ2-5	TGTGCCTGGAGTAAAGAGAGTCGGTCAGAGACCCAGTACTTC	CAWSKESRSETQYF